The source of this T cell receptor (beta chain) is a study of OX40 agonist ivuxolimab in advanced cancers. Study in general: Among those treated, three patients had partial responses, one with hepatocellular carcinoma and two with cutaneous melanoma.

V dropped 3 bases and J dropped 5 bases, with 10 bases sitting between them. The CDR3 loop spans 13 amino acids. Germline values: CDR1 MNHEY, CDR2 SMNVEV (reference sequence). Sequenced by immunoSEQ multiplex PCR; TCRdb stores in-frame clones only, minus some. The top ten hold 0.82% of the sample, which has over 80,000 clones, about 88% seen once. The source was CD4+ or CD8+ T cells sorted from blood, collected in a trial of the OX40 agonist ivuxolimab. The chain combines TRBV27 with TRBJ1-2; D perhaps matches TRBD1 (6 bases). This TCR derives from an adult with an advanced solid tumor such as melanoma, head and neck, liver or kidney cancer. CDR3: CASSFVGGYGYTF. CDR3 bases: TGTGCCAGCAGTTTTGTAGGGGGATATGGCTACACCTTC.